These 21 T cell receptor beta chains share one sample of origin, sequenced in a study of vaccination and CD4 T cells after COVID-19. These receptors' antigens are unknown. The treatment was: approximately 9-day PBMC culture with coronavirus spike peptide pools or control peptides (ViraFEST assay). An Oncomine TCR Beta short-read assay was used to sequence the DNA from cultured CD4+ T cells. TCRdb passed the PCR reads through MiXCR, listing each CDR3 protein once. Here the sample spans around 13,000 distinct CDR3 sequences, 40% to 65% being singletons. Source material: CD4+ T cells from blood, cultured in vitro. The source of these receptors is a human donor who had recovered from COVID-19.

The chain uses TRBV30 and TRBJ2-7, with D unresolved. The CDR3 is 12 residues long. The V end lost 1 base, the J end lost 4 bases, and 8 bases lay between the germline ends. CDR1 GTSNPN and CDR2 SVGIG come from the germline V gene (reference sequence). CDR3 in DNA: TGTGCCTGGAGTGCTCTTACTTACGAGCAGTACTTC. It encodes CAWSALTYEQYF.

This sequence joins TRBV5-1 and TRBJ2-2; D ambiguous. This CDR3 is 16 amino acids long. The ends were cut back, 0 bases at V and 2 bases at J, with 11 bases in the middle. Germline CDR1 reads SGHRS; CDR2 reads YFSETQ. This chain's CDR3 is CASSLATASNTGELFF. As DNA, the CDR3 is TGCGCCAGCAGCTTGGCGACCGCCTCTAACACCGGGGAGCTGTTTTTT.

This chain connects TRBV6-5 to TRBJ1-3, with D hard to call. Trimming removed 4 bases from V and 0 bases from J, with 4 bases in between. This CDR3 is 13 amino acids long. From germline, CDR1 is MNHEY and CDR2 SVGAGI. CDR3 residues: CASSSISGNTIYF. CDR3 bases: TGTGCCAGCAGTTCCATCTCTGGAAACACCATATATTTT.

The rearrangement uses TRBV6-5 and TRBJ2-2, with a tentative D call TRBD1 (6 bases). The germline gives CDR1 MNHEY, CDR2 SVGAGI. Deletions cut 2 bases from V and 3 bases from J, with 19 bases between. The CDR3 is made up of 18 amino acids. The CDR3 reads CASSYHGKRGGYTGELFF. DNA for the CDR3: TGTGCCAGCAGTTACCATGGAAAACGAGGGGGTTACACCGGGGAGCTGTTTTTT.

The genes are TRBV2 and TRBJ2-4; 8 positions agree with TRBD2. The CDR3 loop spans 17 amino acids. From germline, CDR1 is SNHLY and CDR2 FYNNEI. The V and J ends lost 8 bases and 0 bases, in that order; junction bases with no gene match: 12. CDR3 coding DNA: TGTGCCAGCTCCCCCGCGGGGGGCCAACTAGCCAAAAACATTCAGTACTTC. Translated, it gives CASSPAGGQLAKNIQYF.

In its sample, this clonotype was seen a few times. The chain is built from TRBV20-1 and TRBJ2-3; D is possibly TRBD2 (6 bases). This CDR3 comprises 12 residues. Germline CDR1 DFQATT, CDR2 SNEGSKA (reference sequence). The CDR3 sequence: CTRTLASDTQYF. Here the CDR3 DNA reads TGCACCCGTACTCTAGCGTCAGATACGCAGTATTTT.

The V and J genes are TRBV5-4 and TRBJ2-2, with D unresolved. V lost 3 bases, J lost 4 bases, and 7 bases lay in between. CDR1 SGHNT and CDR2 YYREEE come from the germline V gene (reference sequence). This CDR3 contains 13 residues. Here the CDR3 reads CASSSQLTGELFF. The CDR3 region has the DNA TGTGCCAGCAGCTCCCAACTCACCGGGGAGCTGTTTTTT.

The rearrangement joins TRBV28 to TRBJ1-6; D might be TRBD1 (5 bases). Germline values: CDR1 MDHEN, CDR2 SYDVKM. This CDR3 contains 15 residues. V was cut by 6 bases and J by 4 bases, with 13 bases left in between. The CDR3: CASSDRDGYNSPLHF. For the CDR3, the DNA is TGTGCCAGCAGCGATAGGGACGGATATAATTCACCCCTCCACTTT.

The chain employs TRBV20-1 and TRBJ2-1, with TRBD2 matching 7 bases. The CDR3 extends over 14 amino acids. The junction had 8 bases not matched to a gene; V was cut back by 4 bases and J by 5 bases. CDR1 is DFQATT and CDR2 is SNEGSKA in the germline V gene (reference sequence). The CDR3 DNA reads TGCAGTGCTACGCGACTAGCCCTAAACAATGAGCAGTTCTTC. This gives the protein CSATRLALNNEQFF.

To note about this clonotype: A read error may account for a junction end that differs from germline. The chain uses TRBV7-3 and TRBJ2-6; TRBD2 aligns across 7 bases. The CDR3 loop spans 12 amino acids. Per the germline V gene, CDR1 is SGHTA and CDR2 is FQGTGA. In DNA, the CDR3 is TGTGCCAGCAGGGCGGGGGACAACGTCCTGACTTTC. Its translation is CASRAGDNVLTF.

The chain couples TRBV3-1 to TRBJ2-7; D may be TRBD1 (6 bases). Germline-derived CDR1 and CDR2 are LGHDT and YNNKEL (reference sequence). V was cut by 4 bases and J by 5 bases, with 24 bases left in between. This CDR3 is 17 amino acids long. CDR3 nucleotides: TGTGCCAGCAGCCTACTCGTTCTCGTGGGGGCTCCCGACGAGCAGTACTTC. Amino acids: CASSLLVLVGAPDEQYF.

The chain uses TRBV10-1 and TRBJ1-1, with D uncertain. Trimming removed 3 bases at V and 6 bases at J, with 11 bases between. The germline V gene encodes CDR1 WNHNN and CDR2 SYGVQD (reference sequence). The CDR3 is 13 residues long. The CDR3 spells CASSDGSKAEAFF. The CDR3 DNA sequence: TGCGCCAGCAGTGACGGAAGCAAGGCTGAAGCTTTCTTT.

Judged by abundance, this clonotype is medium-sized. This chain connects TRBV20-1 to TRBJ2-7; weak D call: TRBD2 (5 bases). This CDR3 is 14 amino acids long. The V end lost 5 bases, the J end lost 3 bases, and 17 bases lay between the germline ends. Germline V gene sequence: CDR1 DFQATT, CDR2 SNEGSKA (reference sequence). The CDR3: CSAVGGLGSYEQYF. The CDR3 DNA reads TGCAGTGCTGTGGGTGGGTTGGGGAGCTACGAGCAGTACTTC.

The chain uses TRBV4-3 and TRBJ2-2, with 7 bases matching TRBD2. The CDR3 length is 15 residues. The V segment lost 3 bases and the J segment 2 bases; nucleotides outside the gene matches: 3. CDR1 is LGHNA and CDR2 is YSLEER in the germline V gene. The CDR3 loop reads CASSQEAGNTGELFF. Written as DNA, the CDR3 is TGCGCCAGCAGCCAGGAAGCGGGAAACACCGGGGAGCTGTTTTTT.

The J gene is TRBJ2-1, the V gene TRBV20-1, with D perhaps TRBD2 (6 bases). Germline loops: CDR1 DFQATT, CDR2 SNEGSKA (reference sequence). The CDR3 extends over 15 amino acids. Trimming took 0 bases from V and 5 from J, leaving 14 bases between them. The CDR3, as DNA: TGCAGTGCTAGAGATCCGGGGGAGTCCCACAATGAGCAGTTCTTC. It codes for CSARDPGESHNEQFF.

The rearrangement joins TRBV6-1 to TRBJ2-5, with a weak D call TRBD2 (6 bases). Deletions cut 6 bases from V and 5 bases from J, with 7 bases between. The CDR3 contains 11 residues. The germline V gene encodes CDR1 MNHNS and CDR2 SASEGT. The DNA for the CDR3 is TGTGCCAGCAGCCGGGGGGAGACCCAGTACTTC. It specifies CASSRGETQYF.

V gene TRBV6-5 combines with J gene TRBJ1-2, with 9 bases identical to TRBD1. The V and J ends lost 2 bases and 2 bases, in that order; junction bases with no gene match: 3. The CDR3 runs 15 residues. Germline V lookup: CDR1 MNHEY, CDR2 SVGAGI. This CDR3 is CASSYRTGGNYGYTF. The CDR3 bases are TGTGCCAGCAGTTACCGTACAGGGGGCAACTATGGCTACACCTTC.

The chain couples TRBV19 to TRBJ1-2; maybe TRBD1 (6 bases). Between the trimmed V and J ends, which lost 7 bases and 7 bases, there was a span of 19 bases. The CDR3 has 14 residues. The germline CDR1 and CDR2 sequences are LNHDA and SQIVND (reference sequence). The CDR3 loop is CASTPRWQGSGYTF. The CDR3 DNA reads TGTGCCAGTACTCCCCGGTGGCAGGGGTCTGGCTACACCTTC.

The chain uses TRBV10-2 and TRBJ2-2, with 14 positions matching TRBD2. The CDR3 covers 15 residues. CDR1 is WSHSY, CDR2 SAAADI, per germline. Unmatched junction bases numbered 4, after V lost 6 bases and J lost 7 bases. The CDR3 DNA reads TGCGCCAGCAGCCCGACTAGCGGGAGGGGCGGGGAGCTGTTTTTT. Translating it yields CASSPTSGRGGELFF.

The chain combines TRBV6-1 with TRBJ2-2; the D is unclear. Germline V gene sequence: CDR1 MNHNS, CDR2 SASEGT. The CDR3 sequence is 15 residues long. V was trimmed by 6 bases and J by 1 base, leaving 12 bases between them. DNA for the CDR3: TGTGCCAGCAGAGACGGGCCCTTGAACACCGGGGAGCTGTTTTTT. The encoded protein is CASRDGPLNTGELFF.

The table lists this clonotype with a few counts. This chain joins TRBV6-1 and TRBJ2-7; TRBD2 aligns across 8 bases. Per the germline V gene, CDR1 is MNHNS and CDR2 is SASEGT. The trim removed 6 bases at V and 4 bases at J, leaving 11 bases unmatched. CDR3 length equals 15 residues. The CDR3 here is CASSPETGGSYEQYF. The CDR3 nucleotides are TGTGCCAGCAGCCCCGAGACGGGAGGGAGTTACGAGCAGTACTTC.